This T cell receptor beta chain appears in the sequencing data of a study of T cell responses to AZD1222 COVID-19 vaccine. Study-wide background: Some second doses came at about 4 weeks and others at about 12 weeks; these were pooled.

Measured with immunoSEQ multiplex PCR; TCRdb has only the in-frame clones, and not every one. This sample has about 120,000 clones, with roughly 90% found just once. The source of this sequence is an adult in good health. The sample in question was peripheral blood, obtained on day 0 of AZD1222 vaccination.

The CDR3 sequence: CASSQDDRSGYGYTF. In DNA form, the CDR3 reads TGCGCCAGCAGCCAAGACGACAGGTCGGGCTATGGCTACACCTTC. The genes are TRBV4-1 and TRBJ1-2; D might be TRBD1 (6 bases). Germline assignment: CDR1 MGHRA and CDR2 YSYEKL. Trimming stripped 0 bases from V and 4 bases from J, with 12 bases between. The CDR3 is 15 residues long.